The source of this T cell receptor (beta chain) is a study of blood T cell repertoires in COVID-19. Germline lookup yields CDR1 SGHTA and CDR2 FQGNSA. V dropped 1 base and J dropped 7; count of bases not matched to a gene: 8. The CDR3 is made up of 16 amino acids. Repertoires were generated with immunoSEQ multiplex PCR, while TCRdb's copy carries only in-frame clones and drops some. The sample shows about 140,000 clones, roughly four fifths of them seen only once. This clone was counted once. This chain uses TRBV7-2 with TRBJ2-3, with 10 bases matching TRBD2. The source of this sequence is a woman in her forties or fifties with active or convalescent COVID-19. Input material: peripheral blood. In DNA form, the CDR3 reads TGTGCCAGCAGCTTAGGCCTAGCGGGAGAATCGCATACGCAGTATTTT. It codes for CASSLGLAGESHTQYF.